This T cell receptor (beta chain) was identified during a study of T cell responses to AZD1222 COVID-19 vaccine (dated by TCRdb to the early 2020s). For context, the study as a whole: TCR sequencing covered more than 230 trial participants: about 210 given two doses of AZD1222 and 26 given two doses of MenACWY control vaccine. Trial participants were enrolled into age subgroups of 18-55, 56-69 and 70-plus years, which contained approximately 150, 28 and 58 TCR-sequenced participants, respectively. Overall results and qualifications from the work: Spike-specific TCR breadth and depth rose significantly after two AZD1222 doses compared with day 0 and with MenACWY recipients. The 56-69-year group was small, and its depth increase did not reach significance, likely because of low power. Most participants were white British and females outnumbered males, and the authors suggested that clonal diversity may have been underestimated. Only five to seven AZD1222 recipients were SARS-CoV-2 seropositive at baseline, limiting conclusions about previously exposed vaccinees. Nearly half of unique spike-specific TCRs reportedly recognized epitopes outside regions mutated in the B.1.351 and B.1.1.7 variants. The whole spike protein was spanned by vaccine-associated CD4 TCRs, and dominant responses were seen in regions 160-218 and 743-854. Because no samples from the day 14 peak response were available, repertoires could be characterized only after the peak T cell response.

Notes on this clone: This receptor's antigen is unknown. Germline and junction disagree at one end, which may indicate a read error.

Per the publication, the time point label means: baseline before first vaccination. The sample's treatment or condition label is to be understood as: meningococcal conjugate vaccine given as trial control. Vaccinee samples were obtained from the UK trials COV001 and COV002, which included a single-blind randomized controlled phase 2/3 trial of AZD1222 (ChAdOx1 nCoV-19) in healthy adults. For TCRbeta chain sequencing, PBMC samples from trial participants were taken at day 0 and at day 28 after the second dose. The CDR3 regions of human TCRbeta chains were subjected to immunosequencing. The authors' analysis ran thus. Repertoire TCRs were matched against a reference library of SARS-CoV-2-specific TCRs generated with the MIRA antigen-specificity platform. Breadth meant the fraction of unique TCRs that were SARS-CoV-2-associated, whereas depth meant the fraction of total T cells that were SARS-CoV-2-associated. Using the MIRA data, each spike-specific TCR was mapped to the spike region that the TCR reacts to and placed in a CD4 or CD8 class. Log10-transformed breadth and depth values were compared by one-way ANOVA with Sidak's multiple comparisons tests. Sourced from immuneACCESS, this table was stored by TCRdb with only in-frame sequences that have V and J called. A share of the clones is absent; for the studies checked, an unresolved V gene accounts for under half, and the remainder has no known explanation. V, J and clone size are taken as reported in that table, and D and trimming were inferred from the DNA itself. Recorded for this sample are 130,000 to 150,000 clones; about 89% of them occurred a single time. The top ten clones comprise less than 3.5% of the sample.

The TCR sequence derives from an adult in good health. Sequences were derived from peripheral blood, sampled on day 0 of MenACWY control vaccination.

The CDR3 region reads CASSLGRSQPQHF. The nucleotides are TGTGCCAGCAGTTTAGGGCGATCTCAGCCCCAGCATTTT. Rearrangement joined TRBV13 to TRBJ1-5, with the D gene too uncertain to name. Its CDR3 holds 13 amino acids, cysteine through phenylalanine. Here the CDR3 DNA is all that survives: 39 bases in frame from base 1. Via the germline V gene (reference sequence), CDR1 is PRHDT and CDR2 FYEKMQ.